Listed below are T cell receptor beta chains from one sample, sequenced in a study of T cell repertoires in cytomegalovirus infection. A single record per CDR3 protein comes from TCRdb applying MiXCR to the reads. In the table there are more than 90,000 distinct CDR3 sequences, around 10% of which are singletons. These receptors' antigens are unknown. Specimen: PBMCs, sequenced either directly or after in vitro stimulation (not recorded which). These receptor sequences come from a human donor in good health (CMV status not recorded). Some clones in this sample may be carry-over from other donors' samples. Both conserved end residues are trimmed from each CDR3. Each record gives: V gene, CDR3 length, CDR3 protein.

V gene: TRBV6-6; CDR3 length: 10; CDR3 protein: ASSRTQGAQY
V gene: TRBV7-2; CDR3 length: 15; CDR3 protein: ASRPIPGQGGLGELF
V gene: TRBV11-3; CDR3 length: 13; CDR3 protein: ASSLGGGRTDTQY
V gene: TRBV6-2/TRBV6-3; CDR3 length: 10; CDR3 protein: ASSRRYGEQF
V gene: TRBV28; CDR3 length: 10; CDR3 protein: ASSEPGSPLH
V gene: TRBV7-6; CDR3 length: 13; CDR3 protein: ASSRTGGDSYEQY
V gene: TRBV11-2; CDR3 length: 11; CDR3 protein: ASSEGKAYEQY
V gene: TRBV27; CDR3 length: 14; CDR3 protein: ASSFLTADHYNEQF
V gene: TRBV6-6; CDR3 length: 14; CDR3 protein: ASSYSPGLLNNEQF
V gene: TRBV11-3; CDR3 length: 14; CDR3 protein: ASSSGGTSWSVEQF
V gene: TRBV27; CDR3 length: 10; CDR3 protein: ASSSLGNEQF
V gene: TRBV12-3/TRBV12-4; CDR3 length: 20; CDR3 protein: ASSPAFGRRDSNRVHTGELF
V gene: TRBV27; CDR3 length: 12; CDR3 protein: ASSLRLGAQPQH
V gene: TRBV7-2; CDR3 length: 15; CDR3 protein: ASSLALLRGASYEQY
V gene: TRBV30; CDR3 length: 13; CDR3 protein: AFGTSRGFSDTQY
V gene: TRBV6-6; CDR3 length: 11; CDR3 protein: ASSRRGREVWF
V gene: TRBV7-6; CDR3 length: 12; CDR3 protein: ASSPQIVPDTQY
V gene: TRBV18; CDR3 length: 15; CDR3 protein: ASSPNTGLAGAYEQY
V gene: TRBV10-3; CDR3 length: 13; CDR3 protein: AIVDIAGPYNEQF
V gene: TRBV6-1; CDR3 length: 15; CDR3 protein: ASRPTSGRVALYEQY
V gene: TRBV18; CDR3 length: 12; CDR3 protein: ASSPQQGTSSTF
V gene: TRBV11-3; CDR3 length: 15; CDR3 protein: ASSPGGTSGRLETQY
V gene: TRBV10-2; CDR3 length: 10; CDR3 protein: ASRGQGRAAF
V gene: TRBV27; CDR3 length: 12; CDR3 protein: ASSLGTANTEAF
V gene: TRBV19; CDR3 length: 12; CDR3 protein: ASSQRAAYNEQF
V gene: TRBV11-2; CDR3 length: 14; CDR3 protein: ASTRMAGSTNEKLF
V gene: TRBV6-5; CDR3 length: 11; CDR3 protein: ASTLGGGYEQY
V gene: TRBV29-1; CDR3 length: 11; CDR3 protein: SVGRGLYNEQF
V gene: TRBV7-9; CDR3 length: 13; CDR3 protein: ASSSLGSFNNEQF
V gene: TRBV12-3/TRBV12-4; CDR3 length: 12; CDR3 protein: ASSIGTSGNTIY
V gene: TRBV29-1; CDR3 length: 11; CDR3 protein: SVAQGVGQPQH
V gene: TRBV6-5; CDR3 length: 12; CDR3 protein: ASSTEGMLEKLF
V gene: TRBV28; CDR3 length: 11; CDR3 protein: ASRLVGNQPQH
V gene: TRBV7-6; CDR3 length: 10; CDR3 protein: ASRGDSGELF
V gene: TRBV4-3; CDR3 length: 14; CDR3 protein: ASSQEAGVSHNEQF
V gene: TRBV6-1; CDR3 length: 15; CDR3 protein: ASSEAVAGGGSDTQY
V gene: TRBV5-6; CDR3 length: 13; CDR3 protein: ASSSFGQGRIGYT
V gene: TRBV12-3/TRBV12-4; CDR3 length: 13; CDR3 protein: ASSTYGGRYNEQF
V gene: TRBV28; CDR3 length: 12; CDR3 protein: ATQAGTRTGELF
V gene: TRBV6-1; CDR3 length: 15; CDR3 protein: ASSEATGYLNNSPLH
V gene: TRBV7-2; CDR3 length: 14; CDR3 protein: ASSLAQRGGLDTQY
V gene: TRBV3-1; CDR3 length: 12; CDR3 protein: ASSPDYHDHEQY
V gene: TRBV4-3; CDR3 length: 14; CDR3 protein: ASSQGTTPESDEQF
V gene: TRBV4-1; CDR3 length: 12; CDR3 protein: ASSQEEAKNIQY
V gene: TRBV11-2; CDR3 length: 13; CDR3 protein: ASSLVGFANYGYT